This record concerns one TCR beta chain sequence. Its antigen remains unidentified. Germline lookup yields CDR1 LNHDA and CDR2 SQIVND (reference sequence). V lost 9 bases and J lost 4, with 16 bases in between. This CDR3 has 13 residues. These data come from a study of cytomegalovirus exposure and HLA in healthy donors. Study-level points and caveats: It was reported that TCR beta sequences correctly inferred the HLA-A and HLA-B alleles for most subjects. The study designated over 150 TCR beta chains cytomegalovirus-associated. Analyses of presence and absence presupposed an approximately uniform sequencing depth across donors. As a later analysis revealed, the rate of TCR association differed by HLA locus, with DRB1 most and HLA-C fewest.

The PCR contained 60 Vbeta and 13 Jbeta primers. Clones were sequenced by immunoSEQ multiplex PCR, and TCRdb holds only the in-frame ones, with some missing. The sample shows fewer than 200,000 clones, 84% of them seen only once. The sample taken for sequencing was PBMCs. The TCR comes from a girl between 2 and 10 years old in good health and CMV-seropositive. V and J are TRBV19 and TRBJ2-7, with D perhaps TRBD2 (6 bases). The CDR3 bases are TGTGCCAGCCCAAAACCGGGGGTTTACGAGCAGTACTTC. Encoded protein: CASPKPGVYEQYF. Using reference TRBV19 and TRBJ2-7 for the parts outside the CDR3, the full variable domain is DGGITQSPKYLFRKEGQNVTLSCEQNLNHDAMYWYRQDPGQGLRLIYYSQIVNDFQKGDIAEGYSVSREKKESFPLTVTSAQKNPTAFYLCASPKPGVYEQYFGPGTRLTVT.